This T cell receptor (beta chain) emerged from a study of control samples from healthy donors and cancer patients. This clone was counted once. Deletions cut 4 bases from V and 0 bases from J, with 10 bases between. Looked up from germline, CDR1 is SGHDN and CDR2 is FVKESK. There are 15 residues in the CDR3. The method was immunoSEQ multiplex PCR; TCRdb's version includes in-frame clones alone and lacks a portion of them. The data show approximately 87,000 clones, roughly 91% seen once. Sequencing was done on a sample of blood. This receptor was obtained from a man aged 45-60 years in good health. The chain is built from TRBV14 and TRBJ1-3; D remains ambiguous. CDR3 amino acids: CASSRTGISGNTIYF. CDR3 bases: TGTGCCAGCAGCCGGACTGGGATCTCTGGAAACACCATATATTTT.